These T cell receptor beta chains were read from a single sample in a study of blood T cell repertoires in COVID-19. TCRdb's table, derived via immunoSEQ multiplex PCR, lists solely in-frame clones and lacks some. The table lists about 150,000 clones, 85% to 90% of them singletons, with roughly an eighth in the top ten. Sequencing input: peripheral blood. All receptors come from a young man with COVID-19, enrolled during active disease. CDR3s include the opening cysteine and the closing phenylalanine or tryptophan.

J gene,V gene,CDR3 protein
TRBJ1-2,TRBV19,CASKGQGARDYGYTF
TRBJ2-7,TRBV19,CASSYTGRWDEQYF
TRBJ1-1,TRBV29-1,CSVGRVGYMNTEAFF
TRBJ2-3,TRBV27,CASSISGTGGLDTQYF
TRBJ1-1,TRBV13,CASSSQALTLHTEAFF
TRBJ1-4,TRBV30,CAWSQARLLEKLFF
TRBJ2-2,TRBV7-2,CASSERQVTGELFF
TRBJ1-6,TRBV20-1,CSARDGPLHF
TRBJ2-7,TRBV3-1/TRBV3-2,CASSQDRGLAVYEQYF
TRBJ2-4,TRBV19,CASSAGQASNLAKNIQYF
TRBJ2-7,TRBV9,CASSVQAGGPDEQYF
TRBJ2-5,TRBV6-5,CASSYPGLETQYF
TRBJ2-1,TRBV11-1,CASSTRQGSYNEQFF
TRBJ2-1,TRBV7-6,CASSSFVGSGIGSYNEQFF
TRBJ1-2,TRBV11-2,CASSPGSAKREGYGYTF